The entry below describes one T cell receptor (beta chain). The data are from a study of blood T cell repertoires in COVID-19. As for the study in general: Donors in the United States, Italy and Spain gave samples during acute or convalescent COVID-19. From T cells, B-cell-depleted T cells, or PBMCs came the material, which was cDNA or gDNA.

Authors' methods: How many nucleated cells were present was estimated from reference gene primer amplification. The repertoire was sequenced with immunoSEQ multiplex PCR; TCRdb's copy has only in-frame clones and lacks some. V, J and clone size are those of that table, while D and trimming were read from the DNA. Among about 150,000 clones, 83% were seen once, and the ten largest hold roughly 1.9%. This sequence originates from a woman older than 75 with acute or convalescent COVID-19. Sample: peripheral blood.

In DNA, the CDR3 is TGTGCCAGTAGTATATATACAGGCATTCAGTACTTC. Residues: CASSIYTGIQYF. The chain carries TRBV19 and TRBJ2-4; tentatively, D is TRBD1 (5 bases). V lost 2 bases to trimming and J lost 9 bases, with 8 bases between them. CDR3 length: 12 amino acids. Germline V lookup: CDR1 LNHDA, CDR2 SQIVND (reference sequence).